The sequence of this TCR beta chain was determined in a study of shared clonotypes between healthy human individuals. Study-level results: Donor clonotype sharing was expected to depend on sequencing depth. In contrast to clonotypes shared by all four donors, non-shared clonotypes had lower generation probabilities. Generally, naive subsets (rather than memory subsets) showed larger estimated richness. There were few donors, and this limited the genetic and exposure-history diversity represented.

Regarding this clone: The antigen remains unidentified.

Assay: immunoSEQ multiplex PCR; the TCRdb copy retains only in-frame clones and omits some. Found here are approximately 600,000 clones, 85% to 95% of them singletons; the top ten hold approximately 0.12%. The CDR3 is 13 amino acids. From germline, CDR1 is SGHKS and CDR2 YYEKEE (reference sequence). V was pared by 1 base and J by 4 bases, with 5 bases between. Terminally differentiated effector memory CD45RA+ cells were excluded by CCR7 positive selection of CD45RO-negative cells. The sequence came from a woman younger than 45 in good health. This chain uses TRBV5-5 with TRBJ1-4, with D unresolved. Specimen: naive CD8+ T cells sorted from blood. Written as DNA, the CDR3 is TGTGCCAGCAGCTTGATCGGTAATGAAAAACTGTTTTTT. Its protein is CASSLIGNEKLFF.